Listed here are 26 T cell receptor beta chains from one sample, sequenced in a study of CXCR3-negative and CXCR3-positive naive CD8 T cells. All TRB cDNA libraries came from 5' RACE performed with UMI labels. Reprocessing the 5' RACE reads, TCRdb reports a single entry for every CDR3 protein and omits DNA. In total, the table holds 50,000 to 65,000 distinct CDR3 sequences. Broader study findings: TRB CDR3 hydrophobicity was greater in CXCR3-positive naive cells than in CXCR3-negative naive cells.

Their antigens are not known. Sequencing input: naive CXCR3+ CD8+ T cells from blood. Subset given: CD45RO-CCR7+CD27+CD95- naive CD8+ T cells expressing CXCR3 (TNR3+). These TCRs come from a human donor in good health. Some clones in this sample may be carry-over from other donors' samples.

The chain carries TRBV9 and TRBJ1-4; the TRBD1 assignment by TCRdb is unverifiable without DNA. This CDR3 comprises 20 residues. Germline V gives CDR1 SGDLS, CDR2 YYNGEE. This CDR3 is CASSVRRGEWEPISNEKLFF. The full variable domain, completed using reference TRBV9 and TRBJ1-4, is DSGVTQTPKHLITATGQRVTLRCSPRSGDLSVYWYQQSLDQGLQFLIQYYNGEERAKGNILERFSAQQFPDLHSELNLSSLELGDSALYFCASSVRRGEWEPISNEKLFFGSGTQLSVL.

V is TRBV20-1 and J is TRBJ1-3; TCRdb gives TRBD1 as the D gene, but with no DNA this cannot be confirmed. The germline gives CDR1 DFQATT, CDR2 SNEGSKA (reference sequence). CDR3 size: 15 residues. The chain's CDR3 is CSASGDRNSGNTIYF.

This chain uses TRBV4-2 with TRBJ1-1; the TRBD1 assignment by TCRdb is unverifiable without DNA. The CDR3 consists of 13 residues. Germline CDR1 and CDR2: LGHNA and YNFKEQ. CDR3 residues: CASSLGTGTEAFF.

This sequence joins TRBV5-1 and TRBJ2-2; TCRdb returns TRBD2, unconfirmable since there is no DNA. This CDR3 region has 15 residues. Germline V gene data show CDR1 as SGHRS and CDR2 as YFSETQ. CDR3 sequence: CACSVGAGYTGELFF.

The chain links TRBV5-1 to TRBJ2-7. Germline V gene lookup returns CDR1 SGHRS and CDR2 YFSETQ. CDR3 length equals 17 residues. Here the CDR3 reads CASSMANLGQGIHEQYF.

The CDR3 reads CASRPQTWSGEAFF. The chain recombines TRBV6-5 with TRBJ1-1; TCRdb's D call of TRBD1 is untestable without DNA. The germline V gene encodes CDR1 MNHEY and CDR2 SVGAGI. The CDR3 extends over 14 amino acids.

This sequence joins TRBV10-1 and TRBJ1-5. Germline CDR1 WNHNN, CDR2 SYGVQD (reference sequence). The CDR3 spans 13 residues. CDR3 loop: CASSGDSNQPQHF.

This sequence joins TRBV7-8 and TRBJ2-5; the D call of TRBD2 rests on TCRdb alone, since no DNA is present to check it. Germline loops: CDR1 SGHVS, CDR2 FQNEAQ. CDR3 size: 17 residues. The CDR3 reads CASSSGTSGGDQETQYF.

The rearrangement joins TRBV7-2 to TRBJ2-5; TCRdb reports TRBD2, a call that lacks DNA to check it against. Germline V gene lookup returns CDR1 SGHTA and CDR2 FQGNSA. The CDR3 runs to 15 residues. The CDR3 loop reads CASSQGRALGETQYF.

V and J are TRBV5-1 and TRBJ2-7; lacking DNA, the TRBD2 call made by TCRdb goes unchecked. Germline assignment: CDR1 SGHRS and CDR2 YFSETQ. The CDR3 contains 13 residues. CDR3 loop: CVSSGDLRPEQYF.

This chain links TRBV4-3 with TRBJ2-7; with no DNA, the TCRdb D assignment of TRBD1 cannot be verified. The CDR3 covers 15 residues. CDR1 and CDR2 from the germline V gene are LGHNA and YSLEER. CDR3 residues: CASSQGVDSLYEQYF.

This chain uses TRBV7-6 with TRBJ2-1. This CDR3 is 15 amino acids long. Germline CDR1 reads SGHVS; CDR2 reads FNYEAQ. The CDR3 sequence: CASSLYSTGLNEQFF.

The chain recombines TRBV6-2 or TRBV6-3 with TRBJ2-5; TCRdb's D call of TRBD1 is untestable without DNA. Per the germline V gene, CDR1 is MNHEY and CDR2 is SVGEGT. The CDR3 totals 17 residues. CDR3: CASSYSWGVSRQETQYF.

The V call is TRBV27, the J call TRBJ1-2. This CDR3 is built from 14 residues. Per the germline V gene, CDR1 is MNHEY and CDR2 is SMNVEV (reference sequence). CDR3 loop: CASSVGRAHYGYTF.

The rearrangement uses TRBV27 and TRBJ1-2; there is no DNA to check the TCRdb D call of TRBD1. The germline CDR1 and CDR2 sequences are MNHEY and SMNVEV (reference sequence). This CDR3 spans 13 amino acids. The CDR3 protein is CASSFDRDYGYTF.

The chain joins TRBV4-2 to TRBJ1-2. Germline assignment: CDR1 LGHNA and CDR2 YNFKEQ. This CDR3 contains 14 residues. CDR3 loop: CASSQSGADYGYTF.

This chain joins TRBV29-1 and TRBJ2-3. The CDR3 runs to 12 residues. Germline assignment: CDR1 SQVTM and CDR2 ANQGSEA. The CDR3 sequence: CSVAWITDTQYF.

This rearrangement joins TRBV5-1 to TRBJ2-3; TCRdb picks TRBD1, but there is no DNA to check that call. The CDR3 is made up of 14 amino acids. Germline CDR1 SGHRS, CDR2 YFSETQ. The CDR3 sequence: CASSYRESTDTQYF.

The rearrangement uses TRBV7-3 and TRBJ1-6; without DNA, the TCRdb call of TRBD1 cannot be checked. The CDR3 totals 12 residues. Germline V gene data show CDR1 as SGHTA and CDR2 as FQGTGA. The CDR3 loop is CASSWGNSPLHF.

This rearrangement joins TRBV27 to TRBJ2-1; TCRdb calls TRBD1, which cannot be checked without DNA. This CDR3 is built from 13 residues. Germline V CDR1 and CDR2: MNHEY, SMNVEV (reference sequence). The CDR3 region is CASSLYRDNEQFF.

CDR3 amino acids: CASIPQGRDESPLHF. The chain joins TRBV6-8 to TRBJ1-6; TCRdb names TRBD1, which stays unverified in the absence of DNA. The germline V gene has CDR1 MNHGY and CDR2 SAAAGT. This CDR3 has 15 amino acids.

The chain combines TRBV29-1 with TRBJ2-1; as DNA is missing, the TRBD1 call by TCRdb cannot be tested. This CDR3 comprises 13 residues. Germline V gene lookup returns CDR1 SQVTM and CDR2 ANQGSEA. The CDR3 sequence is CSASGQSYNEQFF.

The chain links TRBV27 to TRBJ2-7. Germline lookup yields CDR1 MNHEY and CDR2 SMNVEV (reference sequence). This CDR3 region has 13 residues. This chain's CDR3 is CASSLSSGYEQYF.

This chain links TRBV28 with TRBJ2-5. The CDR3 consists of 15 residues. Per the germline V gene, CDR1 is MDHEN and CDR2 is SYDVKM. Here the CDR3 reads CASSFLFVRRETQYF.

This rearrangement joins TRBV27 to TRBJ1-1; TCRdb names TRBD1, which stays unverified in the absence of DNA. The CDR3 sequence is 16 residues long. CDR1 MNHEY and CDR2 SMNVEV come from the germline V gene (reference sequence). The chain's CDR3 is CASRVFGTGGKTEAFF.

The chain joins TRBV2 to TRBJ1-1; TCRdb proposes TRBD1, but this gene call is untestable without DNA. CDR3 length: 12 residues. Germline loops: CDR1 SNHLY, CDR2 FYNNEI. CDR3 loop: CATRTVYTEAFF.